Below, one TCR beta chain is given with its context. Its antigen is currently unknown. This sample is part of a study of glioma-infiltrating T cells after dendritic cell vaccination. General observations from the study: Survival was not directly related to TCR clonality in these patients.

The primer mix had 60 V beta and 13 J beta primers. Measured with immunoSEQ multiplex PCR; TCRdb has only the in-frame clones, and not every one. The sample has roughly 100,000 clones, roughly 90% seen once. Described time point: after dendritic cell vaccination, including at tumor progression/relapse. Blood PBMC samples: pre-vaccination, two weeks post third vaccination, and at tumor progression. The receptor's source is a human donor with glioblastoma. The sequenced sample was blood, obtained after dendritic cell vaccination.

The CDR3 DNA is TGTGCCAGCAGCGCAACCGGGACAGACGTGAACGAGCAGTACTTC. Protein sequence: CASSATGTDVNEQYF. V is TRBV7-8 and J is TRBJ2-7, with 7 bases fitting TRBD1. The CDR3 loop spans 15 amino acids. CDR1 is SGHVS and CDR2 is FQNEAQ in the germline V gene. V dropped 5 bases and J dropped 5; count of bases not matched to a gene: 12.